These 15 T cell receptor beta chains share one sample of origin, sequenced in a study of identical twins. TCRdb redid the calling of the 5' RACE reads with MiXCR, one entry per CDR3 protein. The table has about 700,000 distinct CDR3 sequences, more than 6.5% seen once; the top ten hold around 0.98%. The same sample was also used in a study of yellow fever vaccine responses in identical twins.

Sequencing was performed on PBMCs. The receptors here all came from a young woman in good health.

The chain employs TRBV27 and TRBJ2-7; 8 bases are a match to TRBD2. Germline V CDR1 and CDR2: MNHEY, SMNVEV (reference sequence). CDR3 length equals 16 residues. J was trimmed by 3 bases and V by 6 bases; bases with no gene match: 13. This chain's CDR3 is CASSWDSAGGHYEQYF. CDR3 bases: TGTGCCAGCAGCTGGGATAGTGCGGGGGGTCACTACGAGCAGTACTTC.

This clonotype was counted ten times or more. The V and J genes are TRBV28 and TRBJ2-1; 10 bases align to TRBD2. The CDR3 covers 14 residues. V trimming: 7 bases; J trimming: 2 bases; junction bases outside the gene matches: 2. Germline V gene lookup returns CDR1 MDHEN and CDR2 SYDVKM. CDR3 nucleotides: TGTGCCAGCACTAGCGGGAGCCCCTACAATGAGCAGTTCTTC. The encoded protein is CASTSGSPYNEQFF.

This clonotype appeared a few times. The CDR3 region is CASSRSPGAAEQYF. CDR3 in DNA: TGTGCCAGCAGCAGGTCACCGGGGGCGGCGGAGCAGTACTTC. The V call is TRBV28, the J call TRBJ2-7; D may correspond to TRBD1 or TRBD2 (6 bases each). CDR3 length equals 14 residues. Germline assignment: CDR1 MDHEN and CDR2 SYDVKM. Trimming left V 6 bases short and J 7 bases short, with 19 bases between.

The J gene is TRBJ2-1, the V gene TRBV6-1; 13 bases map to TRBD2. CDR3 length: 16 residues. The J segment lost 5 bases and the V segment lost 9 bases, leaving 10 bases of the junction unmatched. CDR1 is MNHNS and CDR2 is SASEGT in the germline V gene. The CDR3 spells CARGLAGQEWDNEQFF. The CDR3 DNA follows: TGTGCCAGGGGACTAGCGGGGCAAGAGTGGGACAATGAGCAGTTCTTC.

This clonotype was detected ten times or more. This chain uses TRBV29-1 with TRBJ1-5, with unresolved D. The CDR3 sequence is 13 residues long. Trimming removed 5 bases at V and 0 bases at J, with 8 bases between. CDR1 SQVTM and CDR2 ANQGSEA come from the germline V gene. In DNA form, the CDR3 reads TGCAGCGTTCGAGACTATAGCAATCAGCCCCAGCATTTT. It encodes CSVRDYSNQPQHF.

The sample holds a few counts of this clonotype. The chain recombines TRBV18 with TRBJ2-1; D call uncertain. V was clipped by 2 bases and J by 0 bases, with 8 bases between them. The CDR3 runs to 15 residues. Germline assignment: CDR1 KGHSH and CDR2 LQKENI. CDR3 DNA: TGTGCCAGCTCACCAATGGGGAACTCCTACAATGAGCAGTTCTTC. This translates into CASSPMGNSYNEQFF.

This clonotype was seen ten or more times. V and J are TRBV27 and TRBJ2-5, with D possibly TRBD1 on 5 matching bases. The CDR3 covers 14 residues. The germline V and J ends were trimmed by 6 bases and 1 base, with 12 bases remaining between them. Germline CDR1 MNHEY, CDR2 SMNVEV (reference sequence). The chain's CDR3 is CASSLRDSQETQYF. As DNA, the CDR3 is TGTGCCAGCAGCTTGAGAGACAGCCAAGAGACCCAGTACTTC.

V and J are TRBV4-3 and TRBJ2-2; D is uncertain. V was trimmed by 3 bases and J by 6 bases, leaving 14 bases between them. The CDR3 spans 15 residues. Germline CDR1 LGHNA, CDR2 YSLEER. The CDR3 nucleotides are TGCGCCAGCAGCCAGCGCCATTACGACGCCGGGGAGCTGTTTTTT. Protein: CASSQRHYDAGELFF.

This clonotype occurred many times. The V and J genes are TRBV5-1 and TRBJ2-7, with D perhaps being TRBD1 or TRBD2 (5 bases each). Per the germline V gene, CDR1 is SGHRS and CDR2 is YFSETQ. Trimming stripped 1 base from V and 2 bases from J, with 13 bases between. This CDR3 has 15 amino acids. CDR3 in amino acids: CASSLFAGSTYEQYF. CDR3 in DNA: TGCGCCAGCAGCTTGTTTGCAGGGAGTACCTACGAGCAGTACTTC.

The CDR3 DNA reads as TGTGCCAGCAAGACTAGCGGGAGAGGAGATACGCAGTATTTT. It translates to CASKTSGRGDTQYF. V and J are TRBV6-2 or TRBV6-3 and TRBJ2-3, with 12 bases that match TRBD2. CDR1 and CDR2 from the germline V gene are MNHEY and SVGEGT. The CDR3 sequence is 14 residues long. V was clipped by 7 bases and J by 5 bases; unmatched bases: 4.

The chain couples TRBV5-1 to TRBJ2-1, with 9 positions matching TRBD2. There are 14 residues in the CDR3. Germline V gene data show CDR1 as SGHRS and CDR2 as YFSETQ. Losses at the gene ends were 2 bases for V and 9 bases for J; bases not matched to a gene: 6. In DNA, the CDR3 is TGCGCCAGCAGCTTCGCGGGAGGGCCTCCTGAGCAGTTCTTC. It yields the protein CASSFAGGPPEQFF.

V and J are TRBV4-3 and TRBJ2-7; TRBD1 matches at 9 bases. Trimming took 3 bases from V and 4 from J; bases not matched to a gene: 7. CDR1 is LGHNA and CDR2 is YSLEER in the germline V gene. CDR3 size: 15 residues. For the CDR3, the DNA is TGCGCCAGCAGCCAGGGACAGGGCCCCGGGTACGAGCAGTACTTC. It codes for CASSQGQGPGYEQYF.

The V and J genes are TRBV29-1 and TRBJ2-1; weak D call: TRBD1 (5 bases). This CDR3 has 14 residues. Germline lookup yields CDR1 SQVTM and CDR2 ANQGSEA. V was trimmed by 4 bases and J by 8 bases, leaving 18 bases between them. The DNA of the CDR3 is TGCAGCGTTGCAGACAGTTCTGAATTCCATGAGCAGTTCTTC. It is translated as CSVADSSEFHEQFF.

The gene calls are TRBV27 and TRBJ2-2; 9 bases match TRBD2. The CDR3 is 14 amino acids. The germline CDR1 and CDR2 sequences are MNHEY and SMNVEV (reference sequence). V gave up 4 bases and J gave up 6 bases; unmatched junction bases: 3. In DNA form, the CDR3 reads TGTGCCAGCAGTTGGCTAGCGGGACCCGGGGAGCTGTTTTTT. Its translation is CASSWLAGPGELFF.

This clonotype came up many times. This chain uses TRBV12-3 or TRBV12-4 with TRBJ1-2, with D perhaps TRBD1 (5 bases). Trimming left V 5 bases short and J 8 bases short, with 12 bases between. This CDR3 contains 12 residues. CDR3 in DNA: TGTGCCAGCAGTCCGTGGGGGGGAGGCTACACCTTC. This encodes CASSPWGGGYTF.